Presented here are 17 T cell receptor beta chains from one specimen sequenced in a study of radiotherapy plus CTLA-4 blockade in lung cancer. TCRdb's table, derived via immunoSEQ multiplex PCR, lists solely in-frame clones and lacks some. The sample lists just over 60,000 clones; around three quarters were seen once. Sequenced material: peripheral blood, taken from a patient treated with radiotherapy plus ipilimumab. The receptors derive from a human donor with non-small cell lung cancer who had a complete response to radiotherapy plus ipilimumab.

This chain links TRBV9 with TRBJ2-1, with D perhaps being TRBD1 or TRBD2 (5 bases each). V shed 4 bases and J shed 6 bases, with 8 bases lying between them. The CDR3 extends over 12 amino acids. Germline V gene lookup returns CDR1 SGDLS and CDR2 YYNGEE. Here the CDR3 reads CASSPGLNEQFF. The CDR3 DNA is TGTGCCAGCAGCCCGGGGCTCAATGAGCAGTTCTTC.

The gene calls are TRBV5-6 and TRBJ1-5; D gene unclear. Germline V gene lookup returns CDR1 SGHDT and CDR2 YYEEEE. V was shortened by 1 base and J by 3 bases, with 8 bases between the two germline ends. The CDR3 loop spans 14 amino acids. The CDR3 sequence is CASSLRRINQPQHF. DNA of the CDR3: TGTGCCAGCAGCTTGAGACGGATCAATCAGCCCCAGCATTTT.

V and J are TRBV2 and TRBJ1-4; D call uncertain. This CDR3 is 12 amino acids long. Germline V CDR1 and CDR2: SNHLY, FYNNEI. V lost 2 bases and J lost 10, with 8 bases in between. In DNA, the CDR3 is TGTGCCAGCAGTGAATCGGGAGCAAAACTGTTTTTT. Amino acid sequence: CASSESGAKLFF.

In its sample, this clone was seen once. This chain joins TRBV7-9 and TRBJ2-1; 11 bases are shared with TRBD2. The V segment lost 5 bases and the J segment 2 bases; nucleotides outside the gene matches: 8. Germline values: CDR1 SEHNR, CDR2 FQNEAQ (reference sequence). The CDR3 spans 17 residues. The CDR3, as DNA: TGTGCCAGCAGCCCACTAGCGGGAGCCCCCACCTACAATGAGCAGTTCTTC. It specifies CASSPLAGAPTYNEQFF.

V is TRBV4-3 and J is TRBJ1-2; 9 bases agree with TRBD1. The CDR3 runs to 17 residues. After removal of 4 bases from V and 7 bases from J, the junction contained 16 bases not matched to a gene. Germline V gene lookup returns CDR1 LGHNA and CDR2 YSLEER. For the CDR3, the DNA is TGCGCCAGCAGCCGATTGACTACCGGGACAGGGACTTCTGGCTACACCTTC. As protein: CASSRLTTGTGTSGYTF.

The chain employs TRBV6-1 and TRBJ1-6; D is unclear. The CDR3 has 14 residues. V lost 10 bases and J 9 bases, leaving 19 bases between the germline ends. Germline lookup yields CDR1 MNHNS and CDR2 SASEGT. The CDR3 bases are TGTGCCATCATAGACATCGTCGGTTCTTCACCCCTCCACTTT. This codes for CAIIDIVGSSPLHF.

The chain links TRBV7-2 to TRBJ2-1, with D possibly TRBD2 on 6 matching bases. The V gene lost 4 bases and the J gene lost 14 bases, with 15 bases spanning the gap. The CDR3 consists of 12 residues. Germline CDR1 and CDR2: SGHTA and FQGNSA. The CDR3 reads CASSSPGLRKFF. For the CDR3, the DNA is TGTGCCAGCAGCTCCCCGGGACTCCGCAAGTTCTTC.

This CDR3 is CASRLRLAGAASGANVLTF. In DNA form, the CDR3 reads TGTGCCAGCAGATTGAGACTAGCGGGGGCTGCCTCTGGGGCCAACGTCCTGACTTTC. V gene TRBV2 combines with J gene TRBJ2-6, with 12 nucleotides matching TRBD2. This CDR3 has 19 amino acids. Germline CDR1 is SNHLY and CDR2 is FYNNEI. V dropped 6 bases and J dropped 0; count of bases not matched to a gene: 9.

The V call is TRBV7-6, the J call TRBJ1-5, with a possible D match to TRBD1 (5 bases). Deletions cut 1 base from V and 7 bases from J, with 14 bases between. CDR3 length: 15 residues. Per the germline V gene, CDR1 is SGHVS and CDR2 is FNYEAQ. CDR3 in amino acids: CASSLEPGWVQPQHF. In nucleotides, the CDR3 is TGTGCCAGCAGCTTAGAACCAGGGTGGGTACAGCCCCAGCATTTT.

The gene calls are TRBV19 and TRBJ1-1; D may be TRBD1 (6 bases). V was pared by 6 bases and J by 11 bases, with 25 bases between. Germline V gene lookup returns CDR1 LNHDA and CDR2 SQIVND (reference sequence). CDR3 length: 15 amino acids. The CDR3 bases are TGTGCCAGTAGCCTTGAGGGACACCCTTCAAGAGAGGCTTTCTTT. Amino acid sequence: CASSLEGHPSREAFF.

Here the CDR3 DNA reads TGTGCCAGCAGCCCCACTAATGAAGCTTTCTTT. Translating it yields CASSPTNEAFF. V and J are TRBV7-2 and TRBJ1-1; D unclear. This CDR3 has 11 residues. Trimming pared 5 bases from V and 7 bases from J, leaving 8 bases between. From germline, CDR1 is SGHTA and CDR2 FQGNSA.

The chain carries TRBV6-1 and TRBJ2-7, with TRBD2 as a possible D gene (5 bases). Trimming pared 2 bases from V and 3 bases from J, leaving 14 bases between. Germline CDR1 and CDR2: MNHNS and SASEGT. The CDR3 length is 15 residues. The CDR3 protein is CASSERRGRHYEQYF. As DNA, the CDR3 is TGTGCCAGCAGTGAAAGGCGAGGGAGACACTACGAGCAGTACTTC.

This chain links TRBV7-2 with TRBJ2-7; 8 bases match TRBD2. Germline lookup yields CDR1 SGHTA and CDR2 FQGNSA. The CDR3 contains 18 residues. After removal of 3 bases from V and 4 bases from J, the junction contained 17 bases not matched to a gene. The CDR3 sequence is CASSFAGTRWVSVYEQYV. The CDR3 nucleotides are TGTGCCAGCAGCTTTGCCGGGACTAGGTGGGTTAGCGTATACGAGCAGTACGTC.

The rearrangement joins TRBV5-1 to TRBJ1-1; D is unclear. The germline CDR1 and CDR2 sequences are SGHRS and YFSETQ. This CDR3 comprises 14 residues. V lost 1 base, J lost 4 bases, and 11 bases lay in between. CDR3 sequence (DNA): TGCGCCAGCAGCTTGATCTCGGGGTCCACTGAAGCTTTCTTT. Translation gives CASSLISGSTEAFF.

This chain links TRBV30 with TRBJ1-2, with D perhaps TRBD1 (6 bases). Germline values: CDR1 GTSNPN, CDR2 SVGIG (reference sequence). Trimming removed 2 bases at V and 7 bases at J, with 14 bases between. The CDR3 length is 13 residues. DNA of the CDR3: TGTGCCTGGAGTCAGACCGGGACATCTGGCTACACCTTC. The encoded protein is CAWSQTGTSGYTF. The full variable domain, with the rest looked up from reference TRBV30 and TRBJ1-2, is SQTIHQWPATLVQPVGSPLSLECTVEGTSNPNLYWYRQAAGRGLQLLFYSVGIGQISSEVPQNLSASRPQDRQFILSSKKLLLSDSGFYLCAWSQTGTSGYTFGSGTRLTVV.

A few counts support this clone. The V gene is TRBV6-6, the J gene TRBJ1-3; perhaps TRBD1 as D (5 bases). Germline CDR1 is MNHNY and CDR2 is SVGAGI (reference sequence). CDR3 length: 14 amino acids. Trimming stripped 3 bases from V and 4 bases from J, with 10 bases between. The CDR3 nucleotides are TGTGCCAGCAGTTATCAGGGAGCGGGAAACACCATATATTTT. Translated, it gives CASSYQGAGNTIYF.

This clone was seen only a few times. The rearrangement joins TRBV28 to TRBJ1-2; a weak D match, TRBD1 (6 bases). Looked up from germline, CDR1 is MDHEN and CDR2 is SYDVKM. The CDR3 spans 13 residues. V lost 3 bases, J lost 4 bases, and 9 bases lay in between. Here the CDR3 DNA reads TGTGCCAGCAGTTTGGGGACACTCTATGGCTACACCTTC. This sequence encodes CASSLGTLYGYTF.